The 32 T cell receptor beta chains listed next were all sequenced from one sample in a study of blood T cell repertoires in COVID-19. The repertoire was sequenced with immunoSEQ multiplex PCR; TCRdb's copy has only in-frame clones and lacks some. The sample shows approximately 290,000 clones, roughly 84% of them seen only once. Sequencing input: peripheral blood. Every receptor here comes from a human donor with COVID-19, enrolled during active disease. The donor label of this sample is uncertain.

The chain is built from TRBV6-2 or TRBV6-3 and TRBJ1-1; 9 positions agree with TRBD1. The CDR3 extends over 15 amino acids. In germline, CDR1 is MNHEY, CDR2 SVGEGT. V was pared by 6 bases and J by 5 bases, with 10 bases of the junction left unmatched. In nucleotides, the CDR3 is TGTGCCAGCAGCCCTTCAACAGGGGGCAAAACTGAAGCTTTCTTT. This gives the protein CASSPSTGGKTEAFF.

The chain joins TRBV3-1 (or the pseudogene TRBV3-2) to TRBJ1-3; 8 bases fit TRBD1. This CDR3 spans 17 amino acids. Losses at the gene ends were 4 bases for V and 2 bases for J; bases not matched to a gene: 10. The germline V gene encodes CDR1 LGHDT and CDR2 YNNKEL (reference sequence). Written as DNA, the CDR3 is TGTGCCAGCAGCCGTCGACAGGGGAGCAGAACTGGAAACACCATATATTTT. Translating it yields CASSRRQGSRTGNTIYF.

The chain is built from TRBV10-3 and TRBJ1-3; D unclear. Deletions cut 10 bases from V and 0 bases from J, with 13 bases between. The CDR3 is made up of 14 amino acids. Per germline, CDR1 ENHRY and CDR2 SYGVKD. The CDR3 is CATEDTSSGNTIYF. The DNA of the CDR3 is TGTGCCACCGAAGACACGAGCTCTGGAAACACCATATATTTT.

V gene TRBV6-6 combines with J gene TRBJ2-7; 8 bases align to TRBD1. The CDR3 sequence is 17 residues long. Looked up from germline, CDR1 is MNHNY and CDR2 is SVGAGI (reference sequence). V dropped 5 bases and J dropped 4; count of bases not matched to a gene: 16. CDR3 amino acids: CASSPRMSGGGLYEQYF. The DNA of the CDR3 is TGTGCCAGCAGTCCTCGTATGTCAGGGGGCGGGTTATACGAGCAGTACTTC.

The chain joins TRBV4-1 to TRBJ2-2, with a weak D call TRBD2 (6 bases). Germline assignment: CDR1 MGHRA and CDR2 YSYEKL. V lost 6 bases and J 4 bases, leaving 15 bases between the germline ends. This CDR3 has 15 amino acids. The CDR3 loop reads CASRGRRGTTGELFF. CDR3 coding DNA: TGCGCCAGCAGGGGTCGCCGCGGGACCACCGGGGAGCTGTTTTTT.

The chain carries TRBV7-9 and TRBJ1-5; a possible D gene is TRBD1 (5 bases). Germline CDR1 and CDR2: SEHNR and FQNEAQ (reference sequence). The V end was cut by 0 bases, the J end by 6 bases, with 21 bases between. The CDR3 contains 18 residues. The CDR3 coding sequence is TGTGCCAGCAGCTTAGCAGGGGCAGGCTACGATATGGGTCAGCCCCAGCATTTT. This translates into CASSLAGAGYDMGQPQHF.

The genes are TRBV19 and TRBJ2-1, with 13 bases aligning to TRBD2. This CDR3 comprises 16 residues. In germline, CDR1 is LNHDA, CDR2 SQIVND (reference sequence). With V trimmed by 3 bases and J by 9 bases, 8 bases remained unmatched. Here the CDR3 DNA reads TGTGCCAGTAGTATCCGACTAGCGGGAGGATTGGTTGAGCAGTTCTTC. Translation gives CASSIRLAGGLVEQFF.

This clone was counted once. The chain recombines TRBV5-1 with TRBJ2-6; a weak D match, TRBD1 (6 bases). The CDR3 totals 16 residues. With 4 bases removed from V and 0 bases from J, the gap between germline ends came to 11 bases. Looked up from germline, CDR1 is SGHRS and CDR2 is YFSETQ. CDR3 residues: CASSAQGPSGANVLTF. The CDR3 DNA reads TGCGCCAGCAGCGCTCAGGGGCCCTCTGGGGCCAACGTCCTGACTTTC. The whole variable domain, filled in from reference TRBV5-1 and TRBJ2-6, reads KAGVTQTPRYLIKTRGQQVTLSCSPISGHRSVSWYQQTPGQGLQFLFEYFSETQRNKGNFPGRFSGRQFSNSRSEMNVSTLELGDSALYLCASSAQGPSGANVLTFGAGSRLTVL.

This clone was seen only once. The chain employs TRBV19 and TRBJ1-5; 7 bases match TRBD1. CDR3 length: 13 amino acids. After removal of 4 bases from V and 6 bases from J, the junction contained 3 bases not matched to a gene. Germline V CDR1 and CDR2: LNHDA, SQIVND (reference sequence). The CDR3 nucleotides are TGTGCCAGTAGTACCGACAGGGCTCAGCCCCAGCATTTT. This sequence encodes CASSTDRAQPQHF.

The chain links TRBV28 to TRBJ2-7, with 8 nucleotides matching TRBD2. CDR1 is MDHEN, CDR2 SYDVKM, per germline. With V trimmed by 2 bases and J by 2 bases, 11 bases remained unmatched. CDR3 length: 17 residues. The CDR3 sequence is CASSLPGGPGIAYEQYF. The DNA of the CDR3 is TGTGCCAGCAGTTTACCGGGAGGGCCGGGGATCGCCTACGAGCAGTACTTC.

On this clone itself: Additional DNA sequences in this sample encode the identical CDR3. The DNA of the CDR3 is TGCGCCAGCAGCTTTCTAGGCGGAACCTACGAGCAGTACTTC. It is translated as CASSFLGGTYEQYF. The V call is TRBV5-1, the J call TRBJ2-7; no clear D gene. The germline gives CDR1 SGHRS, CDR2 YFSETQ. Deletions cut 2 bases from V and 2 bases from J, with 11 bases between. The CDR3 runs 14 residues.

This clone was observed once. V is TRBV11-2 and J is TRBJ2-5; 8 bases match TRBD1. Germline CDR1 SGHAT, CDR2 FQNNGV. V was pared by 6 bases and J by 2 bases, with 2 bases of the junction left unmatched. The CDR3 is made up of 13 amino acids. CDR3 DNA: TGTGCCAGCAGGACAGGGGTTCAAGAGACCCAGTACTTC. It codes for CASRTGVQETQYF.

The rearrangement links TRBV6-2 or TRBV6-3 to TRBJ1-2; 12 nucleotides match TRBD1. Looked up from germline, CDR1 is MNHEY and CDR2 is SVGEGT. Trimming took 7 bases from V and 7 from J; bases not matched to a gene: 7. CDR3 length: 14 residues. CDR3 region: CASTPRDRGLGYTF. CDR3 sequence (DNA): TGTGCCAGCACCCCACGGGACAGGGGGCTTGGCTACACCTTC.

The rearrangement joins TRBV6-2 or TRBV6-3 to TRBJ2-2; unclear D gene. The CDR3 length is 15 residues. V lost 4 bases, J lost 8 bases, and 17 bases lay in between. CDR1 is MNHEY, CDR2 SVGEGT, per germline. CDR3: CASSLAAPLRGELFF. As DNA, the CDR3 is TGTGCCAGCAGTTTAGCAGCACCTCTTAGGGGGGAGCTGTTTTTT.

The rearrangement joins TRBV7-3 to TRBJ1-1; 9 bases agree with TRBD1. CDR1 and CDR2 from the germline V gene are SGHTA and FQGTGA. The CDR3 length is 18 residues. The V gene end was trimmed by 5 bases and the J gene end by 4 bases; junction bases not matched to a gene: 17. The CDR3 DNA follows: TGTGCCAGCAGCCCATCGGGAGTAGGACAGGGGATGGCCACTGAAGCTTTCTTT. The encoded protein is CASSPSGVGQGMATEAFF.

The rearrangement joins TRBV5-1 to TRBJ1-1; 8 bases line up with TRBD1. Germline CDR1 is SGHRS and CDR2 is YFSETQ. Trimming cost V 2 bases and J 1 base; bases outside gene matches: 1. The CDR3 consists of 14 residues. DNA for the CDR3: TGCGCCAGCAGCTTCGGGACAGGGAACACTGAAGCTTTCTTT. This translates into CASSFGTGNTEAFF.

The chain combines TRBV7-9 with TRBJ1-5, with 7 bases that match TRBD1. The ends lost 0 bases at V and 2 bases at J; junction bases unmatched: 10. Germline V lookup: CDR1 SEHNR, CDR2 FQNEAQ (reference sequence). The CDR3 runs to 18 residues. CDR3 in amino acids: CASSLALTGEDGNQPQHF. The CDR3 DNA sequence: TGTGCCAGCAGCTTAGCGCTAACAGGGGAAGATGGCAATCAGCCCCAGCATTTT. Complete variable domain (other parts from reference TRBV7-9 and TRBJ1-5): DTGVSQNPRHKITKRGQNVTFRCDPISEHNRLYWYRQTLGQGPEFLTYFQNEAQLEKSRLLSDRFSAERPKGSFSTLEIQRTEQGDSAMYLCASSLALTGEDGNQPQHFGDGTRLSIL.

For the CDR3, the DNA is TGTGCCACCAGCAGGGGGCCAAACACTGAAGCTTTCTTT. Its protein product is CATSRGPNTEAFF. The V gene is TRBV19, the J gene TRBJ1-1, with 8 bases that match TRBD1. Trimming took 10 bases from V and 2 from J; bases not matched to a gene: 6. CDR1 and CDR2 (germline): LNHDA, SQIVND (reference sequence). The CDR3 totals 13 residues. The full variable domain, its missing parts supplied by reference TRBV19 and TRBJ1-1, is DGGITQSPKYLFRKEGQNVTLSCEQNLNHDAMYWYRQDPGQGLRLIYYSQIVNDFQKGDIAEGYSVSREKKESFPLTVTSAQKNPTAFYLCATSRGPNTEAFFGQGTRLTVV.

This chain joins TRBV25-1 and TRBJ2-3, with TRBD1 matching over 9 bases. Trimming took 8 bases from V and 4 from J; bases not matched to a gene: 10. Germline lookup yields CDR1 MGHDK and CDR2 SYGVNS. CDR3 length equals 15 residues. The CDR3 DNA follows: TGTGCCAGCGCGTCCGGGACAGGGTACCCAGATACGCAGTATTTT. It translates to CASASGTGYPDTQYF.

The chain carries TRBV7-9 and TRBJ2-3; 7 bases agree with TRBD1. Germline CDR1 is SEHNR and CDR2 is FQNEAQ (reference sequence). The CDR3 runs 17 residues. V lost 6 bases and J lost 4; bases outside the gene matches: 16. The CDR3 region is CASSLPRGGLASDTQYF. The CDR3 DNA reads TGTGCCAGCAGTTTGCCTCGAGGGGGCCTCGCCTCAGATACGCAGTATTTT. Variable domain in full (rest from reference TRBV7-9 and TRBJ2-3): DTGVSQNPRHKITKRGQNVTFRCDPISEHNRLYWYRQTLGQGPEFLTYFQNEAQLEKSRLLSDRFSAERPKGSFSTLEIQRTEQGDSAMYLCASSLPRGGLASDTQYFGPGTRLTVL.

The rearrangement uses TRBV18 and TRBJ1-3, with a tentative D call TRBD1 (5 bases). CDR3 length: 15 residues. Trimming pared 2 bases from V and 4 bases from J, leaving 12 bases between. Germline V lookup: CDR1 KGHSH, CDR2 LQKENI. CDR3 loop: CASSPSGAQGNTIYF. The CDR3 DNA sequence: TGTGCCAGCTCACCATCTGGGGCGCAGGGAAACACCATATATTTT. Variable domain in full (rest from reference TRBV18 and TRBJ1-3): NAGVMQNPRHLVRRRGQEARLRCSPMKGHSHVYWYRQLPEEGLKFMVYLQKENIIDESGMPKERFSAEFPKEGPSILRIQQVVRGDSAAYFCASSPSGAQGNTIYFGEGSWLTVV.

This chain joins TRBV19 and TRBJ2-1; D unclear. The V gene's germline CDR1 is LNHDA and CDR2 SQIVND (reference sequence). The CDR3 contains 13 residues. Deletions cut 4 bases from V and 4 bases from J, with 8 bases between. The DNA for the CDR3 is TGTGCCAGTAGTAGGGCCCCGTACAATGAGCAGTTCTTC. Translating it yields CASSRAPYNEQFF.

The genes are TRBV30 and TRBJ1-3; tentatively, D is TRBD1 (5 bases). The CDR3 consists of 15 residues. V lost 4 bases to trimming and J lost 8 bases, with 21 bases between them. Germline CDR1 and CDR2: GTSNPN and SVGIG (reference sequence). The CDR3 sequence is CAWTPLVAGGDTIYF. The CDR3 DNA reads TGTGCCTGGACCCCTTTAGTGGCGGGGGGTGACACCATATATTTT.

CDR3 loop: CASRRPGQGASPLHF. The CDR3, as DNA: TGTGCCAGCAGACGCCCGGGACAGGGGGCTTCACCCCTCCACTTT. The rearrangement uses TRBV6-5 and TRBJ1-6; 12 positions agree with TRBD1. The J segment lost 9 bases and the V segment lost 6 bases, leaving 6 bases of the junction unmatched. The CDR3 sequence is 15 residues long. Per the germline V gene, CDR1 is MNHEY and CDR2 is SVGAGI.

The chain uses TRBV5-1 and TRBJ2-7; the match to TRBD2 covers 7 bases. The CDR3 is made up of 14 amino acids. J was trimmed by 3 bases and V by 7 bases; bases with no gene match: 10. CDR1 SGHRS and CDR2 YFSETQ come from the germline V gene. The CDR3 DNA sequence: TGCGCCAGCTCGGTGACAACGGGAGGCTACGAGCAGTACTTC. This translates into CASSVTTGGYEQYF.

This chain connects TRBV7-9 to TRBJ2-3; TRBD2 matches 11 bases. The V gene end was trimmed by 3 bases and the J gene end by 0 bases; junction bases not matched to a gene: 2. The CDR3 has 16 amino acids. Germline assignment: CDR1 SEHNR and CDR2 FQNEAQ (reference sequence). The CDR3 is CASSFRTSGSTDTQYF. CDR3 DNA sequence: TGTGCCAGCAGCTTCCGGACTAGCGGGAGCACAGATACGCAGTATTTT.

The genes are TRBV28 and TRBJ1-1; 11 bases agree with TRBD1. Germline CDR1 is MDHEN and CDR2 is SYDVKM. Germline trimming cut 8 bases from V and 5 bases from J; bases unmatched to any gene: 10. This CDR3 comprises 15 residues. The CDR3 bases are TGTGCCAGCCTTAATCCGGGACAGGGGGGGACTGAAGCTTTCTTT. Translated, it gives CASLNPGQGGTEAFF.

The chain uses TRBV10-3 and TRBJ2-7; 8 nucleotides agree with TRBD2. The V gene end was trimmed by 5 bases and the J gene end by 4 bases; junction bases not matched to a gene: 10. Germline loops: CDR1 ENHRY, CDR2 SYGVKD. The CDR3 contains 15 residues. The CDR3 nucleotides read TGTGCCATCAGTCGACTAGCGACAGAACCTTACGAGCAGTACTTC. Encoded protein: CAISRLATEPYEQYF.

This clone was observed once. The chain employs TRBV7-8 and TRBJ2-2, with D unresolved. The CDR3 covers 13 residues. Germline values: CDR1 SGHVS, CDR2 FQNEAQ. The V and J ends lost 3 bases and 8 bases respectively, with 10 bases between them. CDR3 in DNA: TGTGCCAGCAGCTTCCCAAGCCGAGGGGAGCTGTTTTTT. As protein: CASSFPSRGELFF.

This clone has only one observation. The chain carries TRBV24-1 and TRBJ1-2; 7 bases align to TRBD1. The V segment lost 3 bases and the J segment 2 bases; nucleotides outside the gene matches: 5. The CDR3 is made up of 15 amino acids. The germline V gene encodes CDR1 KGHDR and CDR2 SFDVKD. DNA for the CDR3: TGTGCCACCAGTGATCCGATGACAGGGAACTATGGCTACACCTTC. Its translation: CATSDPMTGNYGYTF.

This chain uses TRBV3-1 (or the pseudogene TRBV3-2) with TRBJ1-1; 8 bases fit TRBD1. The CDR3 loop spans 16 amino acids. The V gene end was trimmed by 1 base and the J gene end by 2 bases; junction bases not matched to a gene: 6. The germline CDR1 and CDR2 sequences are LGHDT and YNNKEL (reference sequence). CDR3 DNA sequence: TGTGCCAGCAGCCAAGCGCAGGGGGCGGGAAACACTGAAGCTTTCTTT. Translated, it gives CASSQAQGAGNTEAFF.

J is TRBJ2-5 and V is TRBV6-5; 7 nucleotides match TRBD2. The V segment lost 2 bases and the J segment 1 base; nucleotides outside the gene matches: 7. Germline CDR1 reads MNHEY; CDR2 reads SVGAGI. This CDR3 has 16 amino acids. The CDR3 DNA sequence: TGTGCCAGCAGTTACCGTTTAGCGGGTCCCCAAGAGACCCAGTACTTC. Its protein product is CASSYRLAGPQETQYF.